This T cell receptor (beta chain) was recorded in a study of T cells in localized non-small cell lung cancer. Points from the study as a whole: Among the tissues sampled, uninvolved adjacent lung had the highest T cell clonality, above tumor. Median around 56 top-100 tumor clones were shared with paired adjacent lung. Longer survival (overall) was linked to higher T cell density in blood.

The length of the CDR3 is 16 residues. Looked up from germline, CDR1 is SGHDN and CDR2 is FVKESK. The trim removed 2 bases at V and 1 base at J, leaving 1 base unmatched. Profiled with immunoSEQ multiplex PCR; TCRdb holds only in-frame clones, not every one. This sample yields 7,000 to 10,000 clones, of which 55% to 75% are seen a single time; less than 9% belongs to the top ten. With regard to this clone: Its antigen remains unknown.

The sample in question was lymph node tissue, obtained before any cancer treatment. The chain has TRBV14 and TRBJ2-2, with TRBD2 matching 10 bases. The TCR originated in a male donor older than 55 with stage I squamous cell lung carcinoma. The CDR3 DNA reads TGTGCCAGCAGCCAATCTAGCGGGAGGAACACCGGGGAGCTGTTTTTT. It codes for CASSQSSGRNTGELFF.